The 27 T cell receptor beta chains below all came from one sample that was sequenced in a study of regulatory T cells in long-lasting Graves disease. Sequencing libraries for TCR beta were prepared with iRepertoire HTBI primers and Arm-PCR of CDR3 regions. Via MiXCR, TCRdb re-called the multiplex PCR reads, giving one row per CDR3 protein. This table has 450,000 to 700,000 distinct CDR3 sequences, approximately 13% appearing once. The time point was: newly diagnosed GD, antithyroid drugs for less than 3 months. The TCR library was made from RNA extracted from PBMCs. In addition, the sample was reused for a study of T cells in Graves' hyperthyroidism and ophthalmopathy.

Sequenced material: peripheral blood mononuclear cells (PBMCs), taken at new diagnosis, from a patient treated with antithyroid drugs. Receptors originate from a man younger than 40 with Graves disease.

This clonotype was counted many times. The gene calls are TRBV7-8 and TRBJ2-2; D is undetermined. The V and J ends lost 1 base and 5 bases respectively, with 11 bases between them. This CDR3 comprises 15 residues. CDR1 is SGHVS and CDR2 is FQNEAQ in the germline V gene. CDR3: CASSLVYGRTGELFF. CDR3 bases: TGTGCCAGCAGCTTAGTTTACGGTCGGACCGGGGAGCTGTTTTTT.

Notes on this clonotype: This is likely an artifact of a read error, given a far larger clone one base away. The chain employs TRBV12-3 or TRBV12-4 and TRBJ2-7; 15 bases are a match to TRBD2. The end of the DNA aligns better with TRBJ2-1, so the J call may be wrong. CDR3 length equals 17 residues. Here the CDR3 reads CASSRTSGRASFNEQFF. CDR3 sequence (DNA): TGTGCCAGCAGCAGGACTAGCGGGAGGGCCTCTTTCAATGAGCAGTTCTTC.

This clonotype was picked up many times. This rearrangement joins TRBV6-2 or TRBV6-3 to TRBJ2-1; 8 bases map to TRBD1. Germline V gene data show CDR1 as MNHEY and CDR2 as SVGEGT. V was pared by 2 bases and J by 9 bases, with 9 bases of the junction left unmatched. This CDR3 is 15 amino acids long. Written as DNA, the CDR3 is TGTGCCAGCAGTTACGCCGGGACAGGCAGGGGTGAGCAGTTCTTC. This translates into CASSYAGTGRGEQFF.

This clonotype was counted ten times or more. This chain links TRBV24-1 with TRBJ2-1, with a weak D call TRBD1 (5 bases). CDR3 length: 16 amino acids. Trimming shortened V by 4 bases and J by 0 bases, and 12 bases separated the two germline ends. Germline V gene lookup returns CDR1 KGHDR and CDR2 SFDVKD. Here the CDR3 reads CATSDMTVSSYNEQFF. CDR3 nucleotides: TGTGCCACCAGTGACATGACAGTCAGCTCCTACAATGAGCAGTTCTTC.

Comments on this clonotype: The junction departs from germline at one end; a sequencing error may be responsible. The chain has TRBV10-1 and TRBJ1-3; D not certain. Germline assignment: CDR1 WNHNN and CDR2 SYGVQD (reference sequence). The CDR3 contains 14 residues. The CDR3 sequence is CASHLITLGNTICF. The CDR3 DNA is TGCGCCAGCCACTTAATCACCCTTGGAAACACCATATGTTTT.

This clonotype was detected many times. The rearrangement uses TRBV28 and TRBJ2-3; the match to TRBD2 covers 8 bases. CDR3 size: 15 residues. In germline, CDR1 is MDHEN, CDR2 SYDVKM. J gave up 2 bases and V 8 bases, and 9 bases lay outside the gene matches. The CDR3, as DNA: TGTGCCAGCCGCGGGCCGCGGGAGGCCACAGATACGCAGTATTTT. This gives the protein CASRGPREATDTQYF.

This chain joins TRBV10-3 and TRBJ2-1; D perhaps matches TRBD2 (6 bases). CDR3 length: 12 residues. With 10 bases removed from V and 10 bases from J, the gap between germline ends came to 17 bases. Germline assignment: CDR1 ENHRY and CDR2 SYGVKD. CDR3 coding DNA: TGTGCCACCAAGGAGGGAGATCGAGAGCAGTTCTTC. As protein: CATKEGDREQFF.

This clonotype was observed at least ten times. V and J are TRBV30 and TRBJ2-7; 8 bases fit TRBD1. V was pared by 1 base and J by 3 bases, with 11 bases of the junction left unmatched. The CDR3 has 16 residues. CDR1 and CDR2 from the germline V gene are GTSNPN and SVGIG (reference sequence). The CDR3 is CAWSDLPRTGYYEQYF. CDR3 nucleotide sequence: TGTGCCTGGAGTGACCTACCCCGGACAGGGTACTACGAGCAGTACTTC. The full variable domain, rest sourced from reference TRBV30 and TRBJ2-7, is SQTIHQWPATLVQPVGSPLSLECTVEGTSNPNLYWYRQAAGRGLQLLFYSVGIGQISSEVPQNLSASRPQDRQFILSSKKLLLSDSGFYLCAWSDLPRTGYYEQYFGPGTRLTVT.

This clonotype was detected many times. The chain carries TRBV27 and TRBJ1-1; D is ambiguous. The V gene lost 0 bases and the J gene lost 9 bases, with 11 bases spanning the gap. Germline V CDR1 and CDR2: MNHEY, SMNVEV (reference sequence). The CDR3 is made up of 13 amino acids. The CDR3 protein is CASSLSLGGQAFF. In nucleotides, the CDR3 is TGTGCCAGCAGTTTATCGTTGGGAGGGCAAGCTTTCTTT.

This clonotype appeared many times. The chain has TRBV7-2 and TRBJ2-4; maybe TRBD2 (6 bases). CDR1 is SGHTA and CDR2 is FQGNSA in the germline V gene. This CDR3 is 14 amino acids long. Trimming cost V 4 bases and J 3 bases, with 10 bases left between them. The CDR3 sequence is CASSSWGVKNIQYF. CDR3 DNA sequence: TGTGCCAGCAGCTCCTGGGGGGTCAAAAACATTCAGTACTTC.

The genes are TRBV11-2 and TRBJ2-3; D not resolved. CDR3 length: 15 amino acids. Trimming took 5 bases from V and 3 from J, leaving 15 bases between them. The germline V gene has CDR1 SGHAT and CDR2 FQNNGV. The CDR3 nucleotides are TGTGCCAGCAGCCACCTCCCGCGGAAGACAGATACGCAGTATTTT. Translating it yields CASSHLPRKTDTQYF. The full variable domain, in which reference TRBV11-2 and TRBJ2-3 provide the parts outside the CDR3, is EAGVAQSPRYKIIEKRQSVAFWCNPISGHATLYWYQQILGQGPKLLIQFQNNGVVDDSQLPKDRFSAERLKGVDSTLKIQPAKLEDSAVYLCASSHLPRKTDTQYFGPGTRLTVL.

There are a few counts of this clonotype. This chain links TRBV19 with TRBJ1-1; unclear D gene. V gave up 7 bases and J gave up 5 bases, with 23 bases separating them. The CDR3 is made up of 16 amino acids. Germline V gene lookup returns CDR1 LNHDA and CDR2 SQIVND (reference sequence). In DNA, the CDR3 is TGTGCCAGTAATAAGAGGGAATCGAAACTGGTGACTGAAGCTTTCTTT. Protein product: CASNKRESKLVTEAFF.

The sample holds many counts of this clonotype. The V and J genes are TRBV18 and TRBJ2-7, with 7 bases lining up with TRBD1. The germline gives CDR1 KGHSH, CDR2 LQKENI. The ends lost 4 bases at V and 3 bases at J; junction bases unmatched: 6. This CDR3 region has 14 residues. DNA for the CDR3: TGTGCCAGCTCACTGGCTGGGGACAGCTACGAGCAGTACTTC. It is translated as CASSLAGDSYEQYF.

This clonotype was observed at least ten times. CDR3 residues: CASSVGHGGETQYF. DNA for the CDR3: TGCGCCAGCAGTGTAGGACATGGGGGCGAGACCCAGTACTTC. This chain joins TRBV10-2 and TRBJ2-5; possibly TRBD1 for D (6 bases). V dropped 4 bases and J dropped 5 bases, with 14 bases sitting between them. CDR1 WSHSY and CDR2 SAAADI come from the germline V gene. The CDR3 has 14 residues.

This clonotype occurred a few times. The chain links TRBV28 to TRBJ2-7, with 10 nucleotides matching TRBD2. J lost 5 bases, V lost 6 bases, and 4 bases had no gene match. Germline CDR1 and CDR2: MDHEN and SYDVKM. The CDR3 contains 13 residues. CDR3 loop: CASRTGLANEQYF. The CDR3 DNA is TGTGCCAGCAGGACGGGACTAGCGAACGAGCAGTACTTC. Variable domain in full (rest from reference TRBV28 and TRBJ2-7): DVKVTQSSRYLVKRTGEKVFLECVQDMDHENMFWYRQDPGLGLRLIYFSYDVKMKEKGDIPEGYSVSREKKERFSLILESASTNQTSMYLCASRTGLANEQYFGPGTRLTVT.

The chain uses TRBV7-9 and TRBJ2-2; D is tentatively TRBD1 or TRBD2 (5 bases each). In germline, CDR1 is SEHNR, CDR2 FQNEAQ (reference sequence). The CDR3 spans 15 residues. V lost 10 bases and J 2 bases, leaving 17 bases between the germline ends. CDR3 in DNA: TGTGCCACCTCTTCTTGGGACGGTAACACCGGGGAGCTGTTTTTT. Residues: CATSSWDGNTGELFF.

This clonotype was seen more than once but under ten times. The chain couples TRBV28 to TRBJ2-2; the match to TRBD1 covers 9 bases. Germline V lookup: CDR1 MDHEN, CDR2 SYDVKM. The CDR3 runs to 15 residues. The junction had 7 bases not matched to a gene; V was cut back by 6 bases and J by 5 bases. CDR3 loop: CASRGTGTGTGELFF. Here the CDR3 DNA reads TGTGCCAGCAGAGGGACCGGGACAGGGACCGGGGAGCTGTTTTTT.

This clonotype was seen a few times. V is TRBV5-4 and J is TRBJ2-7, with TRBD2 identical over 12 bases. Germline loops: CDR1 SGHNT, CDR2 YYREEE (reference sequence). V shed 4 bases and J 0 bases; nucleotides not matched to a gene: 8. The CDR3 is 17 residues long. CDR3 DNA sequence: TGTGCCAGCAGCCTTCGGACTAGCGGGACCAGCTCCTACGAGCAGTACTTC. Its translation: CASSLRTSGTSSYEQYF. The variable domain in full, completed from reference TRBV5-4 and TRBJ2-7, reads ETGVTQSPTHLIKTRGQQVTLRCSSQSGHNTVSWYQQALGQGPQFIFQYYREEENGRGNFPPRFSGLQFPNYSSELNVNALELDDSALYLCASSLRTSGTSSYEQYFGPGTRLTVT.

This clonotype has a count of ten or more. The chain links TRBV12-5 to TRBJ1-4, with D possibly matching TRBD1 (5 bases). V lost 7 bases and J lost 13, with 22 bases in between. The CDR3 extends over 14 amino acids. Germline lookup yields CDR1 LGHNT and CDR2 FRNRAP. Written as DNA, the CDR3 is TGTGCTAGTGCCTCGGGACTTCCCTCCGGGGGACTGTTTTTT. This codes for CASASGLPSGGLFF.

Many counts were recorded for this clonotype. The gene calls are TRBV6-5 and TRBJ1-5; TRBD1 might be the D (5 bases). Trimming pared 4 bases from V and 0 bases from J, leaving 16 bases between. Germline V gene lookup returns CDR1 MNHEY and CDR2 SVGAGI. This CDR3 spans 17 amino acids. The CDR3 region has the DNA TGTGCCAGCAGTTCAGAGATTCGGGGCTCTAGCAATCAGCCCCAGCATTTT. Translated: CASSSEIRGSSNQPQHF.

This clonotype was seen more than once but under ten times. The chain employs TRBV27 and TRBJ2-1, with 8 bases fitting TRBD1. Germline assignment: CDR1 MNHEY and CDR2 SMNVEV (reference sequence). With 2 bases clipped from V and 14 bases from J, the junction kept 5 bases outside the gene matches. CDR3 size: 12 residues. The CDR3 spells CASSLGLGQEFF. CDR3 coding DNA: TGTGCCAGCAGTTTAGGCTTGGGACAGGAGTTCTTC.

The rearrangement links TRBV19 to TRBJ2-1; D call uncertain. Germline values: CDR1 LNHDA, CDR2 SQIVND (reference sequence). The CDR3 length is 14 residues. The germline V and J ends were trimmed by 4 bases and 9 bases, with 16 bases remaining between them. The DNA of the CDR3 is TGTGCCAGTAGTAACCAACTCTATAGCTTTGAGCAGTTCTTC. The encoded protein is CASSNQLYSFEQFF.

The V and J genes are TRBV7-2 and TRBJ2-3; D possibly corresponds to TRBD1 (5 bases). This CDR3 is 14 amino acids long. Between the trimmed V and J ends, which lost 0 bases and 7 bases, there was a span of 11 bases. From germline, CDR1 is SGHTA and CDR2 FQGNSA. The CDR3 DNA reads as TGTGCCAGCAGCTTAGCGGGGCAGGCAAATACGCAGTATTTT. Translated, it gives CASSLAGQANTQYF. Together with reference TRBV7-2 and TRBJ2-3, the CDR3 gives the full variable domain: GAGVSQSPSNKVTEKGKDVELRCDPISGHTALYWYRQSLGQGLEFLIYFQGNSAPDKSGLPSDRFSAERTGGSVSTLTIQRTQQEDSAVYLCASSLAGQANTQYFGPGTRLTVL.

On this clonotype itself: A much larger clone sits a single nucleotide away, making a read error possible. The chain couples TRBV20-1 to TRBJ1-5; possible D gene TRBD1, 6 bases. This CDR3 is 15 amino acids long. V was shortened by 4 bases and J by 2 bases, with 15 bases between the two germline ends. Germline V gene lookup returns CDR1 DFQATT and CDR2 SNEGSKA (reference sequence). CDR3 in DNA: TGCAGTGCTAAAGAGGGGGGGGCGGGCAATCAGCCCCAGCATTTT. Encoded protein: CSAKEGGAGNQPQHF.

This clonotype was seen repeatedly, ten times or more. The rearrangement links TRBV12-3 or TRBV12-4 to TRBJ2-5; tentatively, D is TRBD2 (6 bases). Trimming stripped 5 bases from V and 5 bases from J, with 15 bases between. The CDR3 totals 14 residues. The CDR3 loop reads CASSGGRGIETQYF. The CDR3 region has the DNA TGTGCCAGCAGTGGCGGCCGCGGGATTGAGACCCAGTACTTC.

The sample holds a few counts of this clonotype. The CDR3 DNA is TGTGCCAGTAGTATCTTGCTAGCGGGAGTTGAAAATGAGCAGTTCTTC. Translated, it gives CASSILLAGVENEQFF. The chain recombines TRBV19 with TRBJ2-1; 10 bases align to TRBD2. The CDR3 totals 16 residues. Per the germline V gene, CDR1 is LNHDA and CDR2 is SQIVND (reference sequence). The V and J ends lost 3 bases and 7 bases, in that order; junction bases with no gene match: 9.

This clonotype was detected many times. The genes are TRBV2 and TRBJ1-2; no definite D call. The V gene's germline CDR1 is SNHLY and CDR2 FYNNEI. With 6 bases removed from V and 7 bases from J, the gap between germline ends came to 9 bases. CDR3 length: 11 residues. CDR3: CASRDMGGYTF. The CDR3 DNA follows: TGTGCCAGCAGGGATATGGGTGGCTACACCTTC.